This TCR beta chain was retrieved from a study of early T cells in non-severe SARS-CoV-2 infection. About the research overall: Sequencing input comprised bulk RNA from unsorted whole blood; chain pairing was not available.

Findings of the study overall: Using VDJdb, the matching emphasized anti-spike CD8 responses while missing private and CD4 specificities.

The CDR3 has 14 residues. Trimming stripped 8 bases from V and 1 base from J, with 12 bases between. Germline CDR1 is ENHRY and CDR2 is SYGVKD. In its sample, this clonotype was seen many times. What it binds is unknown. Unique molecular identifiers were affixed to single, distinct cDNA molecules. TCRdb called the 5' RACE reads again in MiXCR, with one record for every CDR3 protein. The sample lists about 49,000 distinct CDR3 sequences; about 4.1% were seen once. The chain carries TRBV10-3 and TRBJ1-5; D gene ambiguous. This TCR was sampled from an adult who was a healthcare worker with PCR-confirmed SARS-CoV-2 infection or an uninfected control (not recorded which). The sequencing sample was made of whole blood. CDR3 bases: TGTGCCATCGCAACGGGGAACAGCAATCAGCCCCAGCATTTT. Protein: CAIATGNSNQPQHF.